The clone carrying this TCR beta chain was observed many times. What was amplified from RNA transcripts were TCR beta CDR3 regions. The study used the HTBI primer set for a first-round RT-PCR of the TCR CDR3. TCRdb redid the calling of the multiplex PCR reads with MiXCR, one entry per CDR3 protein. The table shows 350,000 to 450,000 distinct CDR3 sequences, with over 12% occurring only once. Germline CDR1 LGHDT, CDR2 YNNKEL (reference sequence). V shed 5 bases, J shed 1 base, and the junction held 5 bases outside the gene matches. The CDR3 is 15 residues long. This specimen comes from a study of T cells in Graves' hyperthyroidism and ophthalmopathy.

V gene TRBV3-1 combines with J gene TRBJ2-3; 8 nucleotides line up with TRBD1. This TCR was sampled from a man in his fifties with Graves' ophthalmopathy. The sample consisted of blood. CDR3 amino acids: CASSTPGQGTDTQYF. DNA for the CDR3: TGTGCCAGCAGCACGCCGGGACAGGGCACAGATACGCAGTATTTT.